A selection of T cell receptor beta chains follows, all from one sample in a study of T cells expressing NK-cell markers. TCRdb reanalyzed the 5' RACE reads and collapses them to one entry per CDR3 protein, without DNA. In total, the table holds 300,000 to 450,000 distinct CDR3 sequences. Input material: blood T cells: a sorted CD56 or NKG2C T cell subset, CD4+ or CD8+ T cells, or bulk PBMC T cells (not recorded which). The receptors were gathered from a man aged 18-70 years in good health. The CDR3 runs from the conserved cysteine through the conserved F or W.

j_call: TRBJ2-7
v_call: TRBV20-1
cdr3_aa: CSARDLRGTSNEQYF

j_call: TRBJ2-3
v_call: TRBV5-1
cdr3_aa: CASSWAGEFTDTQYF

j_call: TRBJ1-2
v_call: TRBV20-1
cdr3_aa: CSVSDSPGYTF

j_call: TRBJ2-7
v_call: TRBV9
cdr3_aa: CASSRSDVHEQYF

j_call: TRBJ2-5
v_call: TRBV20-1
cdr3_aa: CSASPTTGVRETQYF

j_call: TRBJ2-7
v_call: TRBV6-1
cdr3_aa: CASRQRPSYEQYF

j_call: TRBJ1-2
v_call: TRBV6-1
cdr3_aa: CASSRDGVYGYTF

j_call: TRBJ2-1
v_call: TRBV4-2
cdr3_aa: CASSQIEFGEQFF

j_call: TRBJ2-3
v_call: TRBV5-1
cdr3_aa: CASSLDGPLSDTQYF

j_call: TRBJ1-6
v_call: TRBV5-1
cdr3_aa: CASSLALTMDSPLHF

j_call: TRBJ2-1
v_call: TRBV19
cdr3_aa: CASSSRGASLNEQFF

j_call: TRBJ2-7
v_call: TRBV20-1
cdr3_aa: CSAYLLSGGFYEQYF

j_call: TRBJ1-1
v_call: TRBV27
cdr3_aa: CASSLGPDRGPEAFF

j_call: TRBJ1-1
v_call: TRBV28
cdr3_aa: CASSLGVGSQRAFF

j_call: TRBJ2-1
v_call: TRBV2
cdr3_aa: CASSREGPPLYNEQFF

j_call: TRBJ2-7
v_call: TRBV3-1
cdr3_aa: CASGHRGYEQYF

j_call: TRBJ2-7
v_call: TRBV12-3/TRBV12-4
cdr3_aa: CASSGWGGPYEQYF

j_call: TRBJ1-5
v_call: TRBV2
cdr3_aa: CASSEQVSNQPQHF

j_call: TRBJ2-1
v_call: TRBV7-3
cdr3_aa: CASSLVRTSPYNEQFF

j_call: TRBJ1-1
v_call: TRBV12-3/TRBV12-4
cdr3_aa: CASSLPGVIGTEAFF

j_call: TRBJ2-5
v_call: TRBV7-9
cdr3_aa: CASSPNSGGAGETQYF

j_call: TRBJ2-3
v_call: TRBV29-1
cdr3_aa: CSVDYGNTDTQYF

j_call: TRBJ2-7
v_call: TRBV20-1
cdr3_aa: CSAPNRIYEQYF

j_call: TRBJ2-7
v_call: TRBV15
cdr3_aa: CATSKSGAVYEQYF

j_call: TRBJ2-2
v_call: TRBV9
cdr3_aa: CASSLAGANTGELFF

j_call: TRBJ2-6
v_call: TRBV5-6
cdr3_aa: CASSFEFWANVLTF

j_call: TRBJ1-1
v_call: TRBV21-1
cdr3_aa: CASSKATGTEAFF

j_call: TRBJ1-4
v_call: TRBV5-1
cdr3_aa: CASSQGQAYEKLFF

j_call: TRBJ2-2
v_call: TRBV29-1
cdr3_aa: CSVGLGQINTGELFF

j_call: TRBJ2-3
v_call: TRBV7-8
cdr3_aa: CASSLGTSGTQYF

j_call: TRBJ1-5
v_call: TRBV20-1
cdr3_aa: CSAGTGVSYSNQPQHF

j_call: TRBJ2-1
v_call: TRBV7-6
cdr3_aa: CASSPKRLAGTTEQFF

j_call: TRBJ1-2
v_call: TRBV19
cdr3_aa: CASSTRTGLNYGYTF

j_call: TRBJ2-1
v_call: TRBV12-3/TRBV12-4
cdr3_aa: CASSFVEGWGNNEQFF

j_call: TRBJ2-1
v_call: TRBV4-2
cdr3_aa: CASSQAVSYNEQFF

j_call: TRBJ2-1
v_call: TRBV7-6
cdr3_aa: CASSPRGSRSYNEQFF

j_call: TRBJ2-1
v_call: TRBV7-8
cdr3_aa: CASSPRRLAGSYNEQFF

j_call: TRBJ1-5
v_call: TRBV20-1
cdr3_aa: CSAPGTGRFGNQPQHF

j_call: TRBJ1-4
v_call: TRBV12-3/TRBV12-4
cdr3_aa: CASSSWVLGSEKLFF

j_call: TRBJ2-2
v_call: TRBV7-3
cdr3_aa: CASSLSGGRPFGELFF